One and the same sample provided the 12 T cell receptor beta chains below, sequenced in a study of cytomegalovirus exposure and HLA in healthy donors. It was with 60 Vbeta and 13 Jbeta primers that the PCR ran. The data were produced by immunoSEQ multiplex PCR, yet TCRdb's version contains in-frame clones alone and is incomplete. The table records some 120,000 clones, roughly 8.3% of them present only once. The sample taken for sequencing was PBMCs. All receptors derive from a man in his forties or fifties in good health and CMV-seronegative.

This chain links TRBV5-1 with TRBJ2-1, with 8 bases fitting TRBD2. The trim removed 2 bases at V and 7 bases at J, leaving 5 bases unmatched. The CDR3 runs to 14 residues. The germline CDR1 and CDR2 sequences are SGHRS and YFSETQ. The CDR3 loop reads CASSFGGGQNEQFF. The DNA of the CDR3 is TGCGCCAGCAGCTTCGGGGGGGGGCAAAATGAGCAGTTCTTC.

V is TRBV5-1 and J is TRBJ1-1, with TRBD1 matching over 7 bases. Unmatched junction bases numbered 6, after V lost 4 bases and J lost 0 bases. Per the germline V gene, CDR1 is SGHRS and CDR2 is YFSETQ. CDR3 length: 15 amino acids. DNA for the CDR3: TGCGCCAGCAGCGATACAGGGGCCCTGAACACTGAAGCTTTCTTT. It specifies CASSDTGALNTEAFF.

This clone appeared many times. J is TRBJ2-2 and V is TRBV28; TRBD1 matches at 11 bases. The germline V gene encodes CDR1 MDHEN and CDR2 SYDVKM. V gave up 3 bases and J gave up 7 bases; unmatched junction bases: 7. CDR3 length: 16 amino acids. Here the CDR3 reads CASSLGWTGGGGELFF. DNA of the CDR3: TGTGCCAGCAGTTTGGGGTGGACAGGGGGCGGCGGGGAGCTGTTTTTT.

This clone has just a few counts. This chain connects TRBV6-4 to TRBJ2-3; 8 bases align to TRBD2. CDR3 length: 14 residues. CDR1 and CDR2 from the germline V gene are MRHNA and SNTAGT. Trimming cost V 4 bases and J 0 bases; bases outside gene matches: 0. CDR3 loop: CASSAGGSTDTQYF. The DNA for the CDR3 is TGTGCCAGCAGTGCGGGGGGGAGCACAGATACGCAGTATTTT.

The chain joins TRBV28 to TRBJ2-5; 8 nucleotides line up with TRBD1. The J call may be mistaken, given a closer DNA end match to TRBJ2-7. Per the germline V gene, CDR1 is MDHEN and CDR2 is SYDVKM. This CDR3 comprises 14 residues. As DNA, the CDR3 is TGTGCCAGCAGTCATCGGGACAGGCCCTACGAGCAGTACTTC. Protein sequence: CASSHRDRPYEQYF.

This clone appeared a few times. The chain combines TRBV19 with TRBJ1-5; D may be TRBD1 (5 bases). V lost 3 bases to trimming and J lost 1 base, with 19 bases between them. Germline lookup yields CDR1 LNHDA and CDR2 SQIVND (reference sequence). The CDR3 sequence is 18 residues long. CDR3 sequence: CASSMGGGRLRSNQPQHF. The DNA of the CDR3 is TGTGCCAGTAGTATGGGGGGGGGACGTCTAAGGAGCAATCAGCCCCAGCATTTT.

This clone was counted only a few times. The V and J genes are TRBV4-2 and TRBJ2-2, with D possibly being TRBD1 (6 bases). The length of the CDR3 is 18 residues. Looked up from germline, CDR1 is LGHNA and CDR2 is YNFKEQ. V was shortened by 1 base and J by 0 bases, with 15 bases between the two germline ends. CDR3 in amino acids: CASSQVHQGPANTGELFF. The CDR3 nucleotides are TGTGCCAGCAGCCAAGTCCACCAGGGGCCCGCGAACACCGGGGAGCTGTTTTTT.

The chain uses TRBV30 and TRBJ1-5; perhaps TRBD1 as D (5 bases). Germline CDR1 is GTSNPN and CDR2 is SVGIG (reference sequence). This CDR3 region has 13 residues. The V end lost 1 base, the J end lost 5 bases, and 9 bases lay between the germline ends. CDR3 amino acids: CAWSARDDQPQHF. The CDR3 DNA reads as TGTGCCTGGAGTGCCAGGGATGATCAGCCCCAGCATTTT.

This clone turned up a few times. The V and J genes are TRBV18 and TRBJ1-1; the D is unclear. The length of the CDR3 is 13 residues. Germline V gene data show CDR1 as KGHSH and CDR2 as LQKENI. Trimming took off 3 bases at V and 5 bases at J, with 10 bases between the two ends. The CDR3 sequence is CASSPNKETEAFF. The CDR3 DNA reads TGTGCCAGCTCACCCAACAAGGAGACTGAAGCTTTCTTT. The full variable domain, completed using reference TRBV18 and TRBJ1-1, is NAGVMQNPRHLVRRRGQEARLRCSPMKGHSHVYWYRQLPEEGLKFMVYLQKENIIDESGMPKERFSAEFPKEGPSILRIQQVVRGDSAAYFCASSPNKETEAFFGQGTRLTVV.

With respect to this clone: This sample also contains other DNA sequences that code for the same CDR3. The genes are TRBV9 and TRBJ2-7; D gene unclear. Germline V lookup: CDR1 SGDLS, CDR2 YYNGEE. Trimming removed 0 bases at V and 2 bases at J, with 6 bases between. The CDR3 is 13 amino acids. The CDR3 is CASSVDPAYEQYF. DNA for the CDR3: TGTGCCAGCAGCGTAGACCCAGCCTACGAGCAGTACTTC.

This clone occurred many times. This sequence joins TRBV6-1 and TRBJ2-6; maybe TRBD1 (5 bases). Looked up from germline, CDR1 is MNHNS and CDR2 is SASEGT. Trimming cost V 4 bases and J 0 bases, with 7 bases left between them. The CDR3 consists of 15 residues. CDR3 sequence (DNA): TGTGCCAGCAGTGTTGACAGCTCTGGGGCCAACGTCCTGACTTTC. Translating it yields CASSVDSSGANVLTF.

This clone was detected a few times. The chain couples TRBV7-2 to TRBJ1-5; a weak D match, TRBD1 (5 bases). Germline CDR1 SGHTA, CDR2 FQGNSA. The CDR3 sequence is 14 residues long. The germline V and J ends were trimmed by 1 base and 4 bases, with 8 bases remaining between them. The DNA for the CDR3 is TGTGCCAGCAGCTTAGGGACACCAAATCAGCCCCAGCATTTT. Amino acid sequence: CASSLGTPNQPQHF.